This T cell receptor (beta chain) stems from a study of monozygotic twins with inflammatory bowel disease. Study-wide points: On the inverse Simpson index, IBD patients scored lower for TCRbeta diversity than healthy co-twins. Heterogeneous immunosuppressive treatment regimens may have introduced variability into patient repertoires.

Germline CDR1 reads SGHNT; CDR2 reads YENEEA. The CDR3 has 13 residues. Across eight separate reactions for each sample, cDNA was made. TCRdb reprocessed the 5' RACE reads and stores each CDR3 protein as one record, lacking DNA. This table holds about 160,000 distinct CDR3 sequences. As to this clonotype: Its specificity is unknown.

The sequence was obtained from a human donor with ulcerative colitis or Crohn's disease, or a healthy co-twin of an affected twin (not recorded which). The sample taken for sequencing was blood. The rearrangement joins TRBV11-3 to TRBJ1-1. The CDR3 here is CASSYNRFTEAFF.